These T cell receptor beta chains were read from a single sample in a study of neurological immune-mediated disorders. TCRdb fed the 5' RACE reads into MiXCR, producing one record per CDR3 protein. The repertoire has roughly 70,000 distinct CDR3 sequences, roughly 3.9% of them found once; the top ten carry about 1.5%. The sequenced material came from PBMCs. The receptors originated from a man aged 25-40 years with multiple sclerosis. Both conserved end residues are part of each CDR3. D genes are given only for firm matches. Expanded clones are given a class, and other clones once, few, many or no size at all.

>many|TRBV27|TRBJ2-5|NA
TGTGCCAGCACCCGGACGGGAGAAGAGACCCAGTACTTC
CASTRTGEETQYF
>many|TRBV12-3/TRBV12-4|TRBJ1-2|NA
TGTGCCAGCAAATTCGGGACTGATGGCTACACCTTC
CASKFGTDGYTF
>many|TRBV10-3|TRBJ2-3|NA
TGTGCCATCAGTGAGACCGGGGGCACAGATACGCAGTATTTT
CAISETGGTDTQYF
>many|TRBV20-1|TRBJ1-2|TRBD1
TGCAGTGCTTGGGACAGGGGGGCTGGCTACACCTTC
CSAWDRGAGYTF
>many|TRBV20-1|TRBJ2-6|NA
TGCAGTGCTAGGGCGACAGTAGAGGCCAACGTCCTGACTTTC
CSARATVEANVLTF
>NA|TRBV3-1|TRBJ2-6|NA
TGTGCCAGCAGCCACCGACAGACTGGGGCCAACGTCCTGACTTTC
CASSHRQTGANVLTF
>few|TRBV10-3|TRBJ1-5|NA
TGTGCCATCTGGCCCGGGGGGAGCAATCAGCCCCAGAATTTT
CAIWPGGSNQPQNF
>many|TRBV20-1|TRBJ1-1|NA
TGCAGTGCTAGTAAGGTATTTGGCACTGAAGCTTTCTTT
CSASKVFGTEAFF
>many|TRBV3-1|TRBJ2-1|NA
TGTGCCAGCAGCCAATGGGCAGGTCCTAATGAGCAGTTCTTC
CASSQWAGPNEQFF
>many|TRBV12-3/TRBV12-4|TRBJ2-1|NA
TGTGCCAGCAGCCTGAGGTCGGGGCCCGGGGATGAGCAGTTCTTC
CASSLRSGPGDEQFF
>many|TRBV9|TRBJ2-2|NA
TGTGCCAGCAGCGTAGATGCCTATCGGGAGCTGTTTTTT
CASSVDAYRELFF
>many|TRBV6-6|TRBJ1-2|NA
TGTGCCAGCTCCGCGGGGAGTGGCGACACCTTC
CASSAGSGDTF
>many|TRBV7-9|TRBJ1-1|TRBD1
TGTGCCAGCAGCTGGCCGGGACAGAGTAACACTGAAGCTTTCTTT
CASSWPGQSNTEAFF
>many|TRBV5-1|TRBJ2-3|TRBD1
TGCGCCAGCAGCTGGGGGACAGGAACTACAGATACGCAGTATTTT
CASSWGTGTTDTQYF
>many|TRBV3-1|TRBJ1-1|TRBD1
TGTGCCAGCAGCCCGACAGGGTGGGGGACTGAAGCTTTCTTT
CASSPTGWGTEAFF
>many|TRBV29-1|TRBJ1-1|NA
TGCAGCGTTGACTGGGGGGGCGGCACTGAAGCTTTCTTT
CSVDWGGGTEAFF
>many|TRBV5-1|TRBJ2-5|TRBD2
TGCGCCAGCAGCTTATTCGGACTAGTTGCAGAGACCCAGTACTTC
CASSLFGLVAETQYF
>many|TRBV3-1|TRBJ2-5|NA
TGTGCCAGCAGCCAGACCAGAGAGACCCAGTACTTC
CASSQTRETQYF
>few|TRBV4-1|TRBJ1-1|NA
TGCGCCAGCAGCCAATTCTTAGAGAACACTGAAGCTTTCTTT
CASSQFLENTEAFF
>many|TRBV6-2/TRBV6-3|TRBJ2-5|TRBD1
TGTGCCAGCACTCGGGACAGGCAAGAGACCCAGTACTTC
CASTRDRQETQYF
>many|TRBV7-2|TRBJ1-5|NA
TGTGCCAGCAGCTCAACCGGGACTAGCAATCAGCCCCAGCATTTT
CASSSTGTSNQPQHF
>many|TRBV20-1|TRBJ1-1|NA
TGCAGTGCTAGAGGCGACTGGAACACTGAAGCTTTCTTT
CSARGDWNTEAFF
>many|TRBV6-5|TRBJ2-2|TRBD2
TGTGCCAGCAAGGAAGCGGGGGGCGGTACCGGGGAGCTGTTTTTT
CASKEAGGGTGELFF
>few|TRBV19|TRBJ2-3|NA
TGTGCCAGTAGGGGTCAAGGGGCAAGCACAGATACGCAGTATTTT
CASRGQGASTDTQYF
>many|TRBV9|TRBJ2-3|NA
TGTGCCAGCAGCGTAGGTAGCCCCGATACGCAGTATTTT
CASSVGSPDTQYF
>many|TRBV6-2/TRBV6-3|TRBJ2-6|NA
TGTGCCAGCAGTTATAGCGGAGGAGGGGCCAACGTCCTGACTTTC
CASSYSGGGANVLTF
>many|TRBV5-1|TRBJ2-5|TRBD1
TGCGCCAGCAGCCCCTACTCAGGGGGAAGAGGGGAGACCCAGTACTTC
CASSPYSGGRGETQYF
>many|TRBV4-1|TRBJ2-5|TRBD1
TGCGCCAGCAGCCACAGACAGGGGGCCACCCAAGAGACCCAGTACTTC
CASSHRQGATQETQYF
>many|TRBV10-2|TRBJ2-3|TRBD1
TGCGCCAGCAGAGGGACAGCAGATACGCAGTATTTT
CASRGTADTQYF
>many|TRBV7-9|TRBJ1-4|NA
TGTGCCAGCAGCTTCCGTCGCCTTGCAACTAATGAAAAACTGTTTTTT
CASSFRRLATNEKLFF
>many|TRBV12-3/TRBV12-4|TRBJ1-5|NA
TGTGCCAGCAGTTTGCAGGGCCTTCAGCCCCAGCATTTT
CASSLQGLQPQHF
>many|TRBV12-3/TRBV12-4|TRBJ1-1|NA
TGTGCCAGCGGACTAAGAGGAACGCAAGCTTTCTTT
CASGLRGTQAFF
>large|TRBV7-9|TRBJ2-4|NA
TGTGCCAGCAGCTTAGAACAGGGCAGAAAAAACATTCAGTACTTC
CASSLEQGRKNIQYF
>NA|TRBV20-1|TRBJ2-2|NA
TGCAGTGCTAGGGGTTTAGGCGCCGGGGAGCTGTTTTTT
CSARGLGAGELFF
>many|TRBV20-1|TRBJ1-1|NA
TGCAGTGCTAGATGGCCGATCATGAACACTGAAGCTTTCTTT
CSARWPIMNTEAFF
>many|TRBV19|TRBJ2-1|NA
TGTGCCAGTAGTAGGATCACAGCATCCTACAATGAGCAGTTCTTC
CASSRITASYNEQFF
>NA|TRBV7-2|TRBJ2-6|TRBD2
TGTGCCAGCAGCTCCCACGGCGGGGGGGCAAGTGGGGCCAACGTCCTGACTTTC
CASSSHGGGASGANVLTF
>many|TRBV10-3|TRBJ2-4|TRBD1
TGTGCCATCAGTGATGGTTCGACAGGGGGGTTAAACATTCAGTACTTC
CAISDGSTGGLNIQYF
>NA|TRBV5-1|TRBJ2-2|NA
TGCGCCAGCAGCCCCGAAAACACCGGGGAGCTGTTTTTT
CASSPENTGELFF
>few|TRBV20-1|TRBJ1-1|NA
TGCAGTGCTAGGGGCTCTTCCGCCCGGAGGACTGAAGCTTTCTTT
CSARGSSARRTEAFF
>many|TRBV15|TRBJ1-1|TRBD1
TGTGCCACCAGTTCCACTAGCAGGGGGACCGAAGTGGCTTTCTTT
CATSSTSRGTEVAFF
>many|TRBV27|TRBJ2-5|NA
TGTGCCAGCAGTTTAGTGGCGGGGCGGTGGGAGACCCAGTACTTC
CASSLVAGRWETQYF
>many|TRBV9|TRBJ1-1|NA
TGTGCCAGCAGCGCCCACAGGACTTCGAACACTGAAGCTTTCTTT
CASSAHRTSNTEAFF
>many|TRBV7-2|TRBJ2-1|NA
TGTGCCAGCAGCTCCGCCGGGACGACGTCGGGCAATGAGCAGTTCTTC
CASSSAGTTSGNEQFF
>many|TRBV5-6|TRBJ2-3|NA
TGTGCCAGCAGCCCGGGGACAGATACGCAGTATTTT
CASSPGTDTQYF
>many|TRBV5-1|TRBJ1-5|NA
TGCGCCAGCAGCCCGAGACCATTGGGTCTTAGCAATCAGCCCCAGCATTTT
CASSPRPLGLSNQPQHF
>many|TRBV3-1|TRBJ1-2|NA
TGTGCCAGCAGCCAGGGCATCCCTAACTATGGCTACACCTTC
CASSQGIPNYGYTF
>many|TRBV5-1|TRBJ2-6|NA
TGCGCCAGCAGCCCGACGGACTCTGGGGCCAACGTCCTGACTTTC
CASSPTDSGANVLTF
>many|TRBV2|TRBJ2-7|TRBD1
TGTGCCAGCCTCTGGGACAGGGAATTAGGGGAGCAGTACTTC
CASLWDRELGEQYF
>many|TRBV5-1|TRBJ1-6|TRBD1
TGCGCCAGCAGCTTGGGGGACAGTTCACCCCTCCACTTT
CASSLGDSSPLHF
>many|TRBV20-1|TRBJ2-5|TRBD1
TGCAGTGCTATAGACAGGGGGCTCCGGGAGACCCAGTACTTC
CSAIDRGLRETQYF
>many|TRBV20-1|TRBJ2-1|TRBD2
TGCAGTGCTAGCGGGGGGGCCTTGTACAATGAGCAGTTCTTC
CSASGGALYNEQFF
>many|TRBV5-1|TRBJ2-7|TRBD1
TGCGCCAGCAGCCGGACAGGGCCTGACTACGAGCAGTACTTC
CASSRTGPDYEQYF
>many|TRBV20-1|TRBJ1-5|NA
TGCAGTGCTAGAGGGAGGGGGGCTAGCAATCAGCCCCAGCATTTT
CSARGRGASNQPQHF
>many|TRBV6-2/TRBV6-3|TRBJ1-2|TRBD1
TGTGCCAGCAGTTACGCTCCGAACAGGGGGTCCTATGGCTACACCTTC
CASSYAPNRGSYGYTF
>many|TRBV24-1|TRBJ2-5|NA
TGTGCCACCAGTGATTCCGATCGGGGATGTGAGACCCAGTACTTC
CATSDSDRGCETQYF
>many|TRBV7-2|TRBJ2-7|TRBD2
TGTGCCAGCAGCTCGAGAGCGGGGGAGTACGAGCAGTACTTC
CASSSRAGEYEQYF
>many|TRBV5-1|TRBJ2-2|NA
TGCGCCAGCAGCTTAGTCCCTGGAGAGAACACCGGGGAGCTGTTTTTT
CASSLVPGENTGELFF
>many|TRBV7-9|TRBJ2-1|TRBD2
TGTGCCAGCAGCTTACCCCAGCTAGCGGAGTTTTACAATGAGCAGTTCTTC
CASSLPQLAEFYNEQFF